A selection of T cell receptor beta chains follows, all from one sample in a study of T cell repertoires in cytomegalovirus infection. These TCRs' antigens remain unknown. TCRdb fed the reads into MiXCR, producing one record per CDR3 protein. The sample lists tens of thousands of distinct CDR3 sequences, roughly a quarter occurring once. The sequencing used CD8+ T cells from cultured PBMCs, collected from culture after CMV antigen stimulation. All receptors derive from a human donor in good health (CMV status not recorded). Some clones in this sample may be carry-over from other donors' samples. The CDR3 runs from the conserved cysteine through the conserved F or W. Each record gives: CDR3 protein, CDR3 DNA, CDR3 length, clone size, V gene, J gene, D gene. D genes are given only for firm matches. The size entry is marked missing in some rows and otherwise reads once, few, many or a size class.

CDR3: CASRSGQGYQPQHF
DNA: TGTGCCAGCAGATCGGGACAGGGGTATCAGCCCCAGCATTTT
length: 14
size: few
V: TRBV6-2/TRBV6-3
J: TRBJ1-5
D: TRBD1

CDR3: CASSRAGEAGNTIYF
DNA: TGTGCCAGCAGCCGGGCGGGGGAAGCTGGAAACACCATATATTTT
length: 15
size: few
V: TRBV5-4
J: TRBJ1-3
D: .

CDR3: CASSQELAGGQETQYF
DNA: TGTGCCAGCAGCCAGGAACTAGCGGGGGGCCAAGAGACCCAGTACTTC
length: 16
size: once
V: TRBV3-1
J: TRBJ2-5
D: TRBD2

CDR3: CASSEGQGAPHEQYF
DNA: TGCGCCAGCAGTGAGGGGCAGGGGGCCCCCCACGAGCAGTACTTC
length: 15
size: few
V: TRBV10-2
J: TRBJ2-7
D: TRBD1

CDR3: CASRTQIGDEQFF
DNA: TGTGCCAGCAGGACACAGATTGGGGATGAGCAGTTCTTC
length: 13
size: .
V: TRBV6-2/TRBV6-3
J: TRBJ2-1
D: .

CDR3: CASSLRQGGEQFF
DNA: TGTGCCAGCAGTTTACGACAGGGGGGTGAGCAGTTCTTC
length: 13
size: many
V: TRBV12-3/TRBV12-4
J: TRBJ2-1
D: TRBD1

CDR3: CSALGWDSNYGYTF
DNA: TGCAGTGCTCTCGGATGGGACAGCAACTATGGCTACACCTTC
length: 14
size: many
V: TRBV20-1
J: TRBJ1-2
D: TRBD1

CDR3: CATSRDRAGGLHEQYF
DNA: TGTGCCACCAGCAGAGATAGGGCGGGAGGGCTGCACGAGCAGTACTTC
length: 16
size: many
V: TRBV15
J: TRBJ2-7
D: TRBD2

CDR3: CSVEDQRGGDSQETQYF
DNA: TGCAGCGTTGAAGATCAAAGGGGAGGGGACAGCCAAGAGACCCAGTACTTC
length: 17
size: few
V: TRBV29-1
J: TRBJ2-5
D: .

CDR3: CASSYSLAVTEAFF
DNA: TGTGCCAGCAGTTACTCTTTGGCAGTCACTGAAGCTTTCTTT
length: 14
size: .
V: TRBV6-2/TRBV6-3
J: TRBJ1-1
D: .

CDR3: CASSRTSGSRNEQFF
DNA: TGTGCCAGCAGCCGGACTAGCGGGAGCAGAAATGAGCAGTTCTTC
length: 15
size: .
V: TRBV7-9
J: TRBJ2-1
D: TRBD2

CDR3: CASSAIGQRRGPNYGYTF
DNA: TGCGCCAGCAGTGCTATAGGACAGAGGAGAGGTCCTAACTATGGCTACACCTTC
length: 18
size: many
V: TRBV10-2
J: TRBJ1-2
D: .

CDR3: CATSDANREVYGYTF
DNA: TGTGCCACCAGTGATGCCAACCGGGAGGTCTATGGCTACACCTTC
length: 15
size: .
V: TRBV24-1
J: TRBJ1-2
D: .

CDR3: CASSQDGTSSKNIQYF
DNA: TGCGCCAGCAGCCAAGATGGGACTTCCTCCAAAAACATTCAGTACTTC
length: 16
size: many
V: TRBV4-1
J: TRBJ2-4
D: .

CDR3: CASSLGPTQPFF
DNA: TGTGCCAGCAGCTTAGGACCGACCCAACCTTTTTTT
length: 12
size: few
V: TRBV5-5
J: TRBJ1-4
D: .

CDR3: CASSGGAGMEQYF
DNA: TGTGCCAGCAGCGGGGGGGCCGGAATGGAGCAGTACTTC
length: 13
size: .
V: TRBV25-1
J: TRBJ2-7
D: TRBD2

CDR3: CASSLGAPNEQYF
DNA: TGTGCCAGCAGTTTAGGTGCACCAAACGAGCAGTACTTC
length: 13
size: few
V: TRBV27
J: TRBJ2-7
D: .

CDR3: CASSLVSSGLAGGTDTQYF
DNA: TGTGCCAGCAGTTTAGTGAGTTCTGGACTAGCGGGGGGCACAGATACGCAGTATTTT
length: 19
size: few
V: TRBV27
J: TRBJ2-3
D: TRBD2

CDR3: CASSLSQGGTDTQYF
DNA: TGTGCCAGCAGTTTATCCCAGGGCGGCACAGATACGCAGTATTTT
length: 15
size: .
V: TRBV27
J: TRBJ2-3
D: .

CDR3: CASNWGQGGPGLGYGYTF
DNA: TGTGCCAGCAACTGGGGACAGGGAGGGCCGGGATTGGGGTATGGCTACACCTTC
length: 18
size: .
V: TRBV28
J: TRBJ1-2
D: TRBD1

CDR3: CASSWREEGYGYTF
DNA: TGTGCCAGCAGCTGGCGGGAGGAGGGCTATGGCTACACCTTC
length: 14
size: .
V: TRBV27
J: TRBJ1-2
D: .

CDR3: CASSQEFVANEQFF
DNA: TGCGCCAGCAGCCAAGAATTCGTCGCCAATGAGCAGTTCTTC
length: 14
size: .
V: TRBV4-1
J: TRBJ2-1
D: .

CDR3: CSAGGGLAAIQETQYF
DNA: TGCAGTGCCGGGGGCGGGCTAGCGGCCATCCAAGAGACCCAGTACTTC
length: 16
size: .
V: TRBV20-1
J: TRBJ2-5
D: .

CDR3: CSGRNSGSYEQYF
DNA: TGCAGCGGTCGAAACTCGGGATCCTACGAGCAGTACTTC
length: 13
size: .
V: TRBV20-1
J: TRBJ2-7
D: .

CDR3: CASGGNTEAFF
DNA: TGTGCCAGCGGCGGGAACACTGAAGCTTTCTTT
length: 11
size: few
V: TRBV25-1
J: TRBJ1-1
D: .

CDR3: CASSIGQGTEAFF
DNA: TGTGCCAGTAGTATTGGACAGGGGACTGAAGCTTTCTTT
length: 13
size: few
V: TRBV19
J: TRBJ1-1
D: TRBD1

CDR3: CASSLWRGTDEQYF
DNA: TGTGCCAGCAGTTTATGGAGGGGGACCGACGAGCAGTACTTC
length: 14
size: many
V: TRBV27
J: TRBJ2-7
D: .

CDR3: CASSSPGGAGGQGGRETQYF
DNA: TGTGCCAGCAGCTCCCCCGGGGGAGCGGGGGGCCAAGGGGGGCGTGAGACCCAGTACTTC
length: 20
size: few
V: TRBV7-8
J: TRBJ2-5
D: TRBD2

CDR3: CASSLPGTQGYHYGYTF
DNA: TGTGCCAGCAGCTTACCCGGGACACAGGGTTATCACTATGGCTACACCTTC
length: 17
size: many
V: TRBV7-2
J: TRBJ1-2
D: .